These T cell receptor beta chains were read from a single sample in a study of T cell repertoires in cytomegalovirus infection. These receptors' antigens are unknown. TCRdb reprocessed the reads with MiXCR, giving one entry per CDR3 protein. Counted here are 830,000 or so distinct CDR3 sequences, approximately 29% occurring once; the ten biggest clones make up around 12%. The sequencing used cultured CD8+ T cells from PBMCs, collected from culture after CMV antigen stimulation. Receptors were obtained from a human donor in good health (CMV status not recorded). Some clones in this sample may be carry-over from other donors' samples. CDR3s include the opening cysteine and the closing phenylalanine or tryptophan. D genes are given only for firm matches. Clone size, where shown, is once, few, many, or a class for clones that have expanded.

size	V	J	D	DNA	CDR3
-	TRBV27	TRBJ1-1	-	TGTGCCAGCAGTTTATCAACCTCGATAGAAGCTTTCTTT	CASSLSTSIEAFF
few	TRBV5-1	TRBJ2-5	TRBD2	TGCGCCAGCAGCGTGGGACTAGCGGGGCTAGGGGGAGAGACCCAGTACTTC	CASSVGLAGLGGETQYF
-	TRBV4-1	TRBJ2-2	-	TGCGCCAGCAGCCAAGAAGGAGGGTTGACCGGGGAGCTGTTTTTT	CASSQEGGLTGELFF
few	TRBV9	TRBJ2-1	-	TGTGCCAGCAGCGTCAGCAGGGAGAGCTACAATGAGCAGTTCTTC	CASSVSRESYNEQFF
-	TRBV12-3/TRBV12-4	TRBJ2-5	TRBD1	TGTGCCAGCAGTCTGGCCGTACAGGGGGTCCAAGAGACCCAGTACTTC	CASSLAVQGVQETQYF
-	TRBV19	TRBJ2-1	-	TGTGCCAGTAGTATAAGTCTGAGCTCCTACAATGAGCAGTTCTTC	CASSISLSSYNEQFF
many	TRBV12-3/TRBV12-4	TRBJ2-3	-	TGTGCCAGCAGTTCTGTGGGGGATTTACCTAGCACAGATACGCAGTATTTT	CASSSVGDLPSTDTQYF
-	TRBV7-9	TRBJ2-5	TRBD2	TGTGCCAGCAGACGGGGGGACTCTGAGACCCAGTACTTC	CASRRGDSETQYF
few	TRBV7-9	TRBJ2-7	-	TGTGCCAGCAGCTGGGGTGGAGTGGACGAGCAGTACTTC	CASSWGGVDEQYF
few	TRBV4-1	TRBJ2-7	TRBD2	TGCGCCAGCAGCTTTACCGGACTAGTCTACGAGCAGTACTTC	CASSFTGLVYEQYF
few	TRBV4-3	TRBJ2-1	-	TGCGCCAGCAGCCAAGATCGGGGTTTAGGCAATGAGCAGTTCTTC	CASSQDRGLGNEQFF